This T cell receptor beta chain was sequenced during a study of control samples from healthy donors and cancer patients. The method was immunoSEQ multiplex PCR; TCRdb's version includes in-frame clones alone and lacks a portion of them. The sample has more than 65,000 clones, 84% seen once; the top ten hold approximately 15%. Trimming shortened V by 2 bases and J by 6 bases, and 24 bases separated the two germline ends. CDR1 is MGHDK, CDR2 SYGVNS, per germline. CDR3 length: 18 amino acids. The sequence was obtained from a man aged 50-59 years in good health. Input material: blood. The rearrangement joins TRBV25-1 to TRBJ2-3; the D gene is possibly TRBD1 (7 bases). CDR3 residues: CASSEPRTGGITGDTQYF. CDR3 DNA sequence: TGTGCCAGCAGTGAACCACGGACAGGAGGGATAACAGGGGATACGCAGTATTTT.